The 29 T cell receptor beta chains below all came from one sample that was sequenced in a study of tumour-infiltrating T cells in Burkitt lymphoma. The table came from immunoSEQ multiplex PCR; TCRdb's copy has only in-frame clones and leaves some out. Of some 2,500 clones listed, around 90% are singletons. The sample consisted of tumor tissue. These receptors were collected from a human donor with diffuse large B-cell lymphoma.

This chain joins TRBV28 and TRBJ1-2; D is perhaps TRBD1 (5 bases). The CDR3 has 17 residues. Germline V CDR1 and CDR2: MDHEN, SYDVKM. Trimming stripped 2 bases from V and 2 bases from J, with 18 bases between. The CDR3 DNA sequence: TGTGCCAGCAGTTTAAGGTTCTCGGGGGGGTTGAACTATGGCTACACCTTC. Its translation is CASSLRFSGGLNYGYTF.

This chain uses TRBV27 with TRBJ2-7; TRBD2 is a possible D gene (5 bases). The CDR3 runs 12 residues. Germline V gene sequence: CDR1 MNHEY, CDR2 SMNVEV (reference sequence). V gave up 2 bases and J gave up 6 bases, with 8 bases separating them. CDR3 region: CASSLEGREQYF. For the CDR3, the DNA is TGTGCCAGCAGTTTAGAGGGCCGCGAGCAGTACTTC.

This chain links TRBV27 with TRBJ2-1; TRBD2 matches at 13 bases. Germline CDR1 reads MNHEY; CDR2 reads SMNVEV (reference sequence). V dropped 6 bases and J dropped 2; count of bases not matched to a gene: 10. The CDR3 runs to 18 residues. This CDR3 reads CASSSLGTSGTPYNEQFF. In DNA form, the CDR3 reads TGTGCCAGCAGCTCTCTGGGGACTAGCGGGACCCCCTACAATGAGCAGTTCTTC.

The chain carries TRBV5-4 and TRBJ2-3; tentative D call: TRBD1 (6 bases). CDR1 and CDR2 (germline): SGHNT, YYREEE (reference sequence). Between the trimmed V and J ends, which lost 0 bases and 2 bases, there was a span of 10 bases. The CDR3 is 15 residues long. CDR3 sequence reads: CASSLDRVLTDTQYF. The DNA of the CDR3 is TGTGCCAGCAGCTTGGACAGGGTCCTCACAGATACGCAGTATTTT. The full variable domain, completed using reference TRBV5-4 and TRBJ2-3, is ETGVTQSPTHLIKTRGQQVTLRCSSQSGHNTVSWYQQALGQGPQFIFQYYREEENGRGNFPPRFSGLQFPNYSSELNVNALELDDSALYLCASSLDRVLTDTQYFGPGTRLTVL.

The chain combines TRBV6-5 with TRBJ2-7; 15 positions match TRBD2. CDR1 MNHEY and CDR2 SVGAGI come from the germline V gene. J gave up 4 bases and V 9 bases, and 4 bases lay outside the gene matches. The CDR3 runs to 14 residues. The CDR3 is CASGGTSGRYEQYF. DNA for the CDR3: TGTGCCAGTGGGGGGACTAGCGGGAGGTACGAGCAGTACTTC.

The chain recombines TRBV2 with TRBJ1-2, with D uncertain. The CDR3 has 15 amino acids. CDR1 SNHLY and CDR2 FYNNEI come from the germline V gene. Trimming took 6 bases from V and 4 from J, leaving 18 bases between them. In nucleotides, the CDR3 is TGTGCCAGCAGCCCCAACCTAGTAGCATCCTATGGCTACACCTTC. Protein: CASSPNLVASYGYTF.

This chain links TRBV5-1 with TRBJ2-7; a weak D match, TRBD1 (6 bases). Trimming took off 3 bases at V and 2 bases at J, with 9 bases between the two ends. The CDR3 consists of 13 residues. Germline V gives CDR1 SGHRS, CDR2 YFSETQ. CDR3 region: CASSWDKTYEQYF. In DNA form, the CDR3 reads TGCGCCAGCAGCTGGGACAAAACCTACGAGCAGTACTTC.

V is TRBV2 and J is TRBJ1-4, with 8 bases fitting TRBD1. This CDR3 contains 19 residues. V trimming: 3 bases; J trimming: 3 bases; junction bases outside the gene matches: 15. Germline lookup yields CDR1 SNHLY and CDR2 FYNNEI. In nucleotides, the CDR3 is TGTGCCAGCAGTGATTACATCGGGACAGGCAAAGGTTCTAATGAAAAACTGTTTTTT. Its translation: CASSDYIGTGKGSNEKLFF.

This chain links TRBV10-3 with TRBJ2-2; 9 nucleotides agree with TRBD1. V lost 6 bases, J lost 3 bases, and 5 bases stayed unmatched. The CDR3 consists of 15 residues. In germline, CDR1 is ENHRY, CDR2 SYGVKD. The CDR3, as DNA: TGTGCCATCAGGCCGGGACAGGGCGACACCGGGGAGCTGTTTTTT. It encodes CAIRPGQGDTGELFF.

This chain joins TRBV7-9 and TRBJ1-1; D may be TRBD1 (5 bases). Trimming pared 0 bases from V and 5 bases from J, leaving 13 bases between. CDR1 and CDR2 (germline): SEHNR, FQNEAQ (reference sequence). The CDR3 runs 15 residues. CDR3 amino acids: CASSLAHGGGTEAFF. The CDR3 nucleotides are TGTGCCAGCAGCTTAGCCCACGGGGGAGGTACTGAAGCTTTCTTT.

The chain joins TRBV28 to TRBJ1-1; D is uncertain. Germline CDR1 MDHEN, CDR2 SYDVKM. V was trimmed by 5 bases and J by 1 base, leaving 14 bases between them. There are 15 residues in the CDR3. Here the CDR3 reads CASSPLRGRNTEAFF. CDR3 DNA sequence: TGTGCCAGCAGTCCCCTAAGAGGGAGGAACACTGAAGCTTTCTTT.

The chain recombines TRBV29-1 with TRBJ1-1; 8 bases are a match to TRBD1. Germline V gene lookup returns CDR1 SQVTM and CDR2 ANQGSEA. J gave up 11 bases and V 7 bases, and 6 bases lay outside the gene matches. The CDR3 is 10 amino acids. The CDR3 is CSAWTGKAFF. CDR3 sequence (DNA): TGCAGCGCCTGGACAGGGAAGGCTTTCTTT.

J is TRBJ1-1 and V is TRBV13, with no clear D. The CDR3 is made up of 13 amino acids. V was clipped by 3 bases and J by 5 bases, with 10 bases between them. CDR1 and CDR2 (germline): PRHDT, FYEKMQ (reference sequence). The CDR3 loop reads CASSLERNTEAFF. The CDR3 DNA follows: TGTGCCAGCAGCTTGGAGAGGAATACTGAAGCTTTCTTT.

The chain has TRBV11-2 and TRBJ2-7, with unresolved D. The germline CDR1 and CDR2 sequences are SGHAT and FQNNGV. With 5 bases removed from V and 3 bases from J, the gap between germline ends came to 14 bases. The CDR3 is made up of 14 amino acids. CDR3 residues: CASSPNPTGYEQYF. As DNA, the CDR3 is TGTGCCAGCAGCCCCAATCCCACCGGCTACGAGCAGTACTTC.

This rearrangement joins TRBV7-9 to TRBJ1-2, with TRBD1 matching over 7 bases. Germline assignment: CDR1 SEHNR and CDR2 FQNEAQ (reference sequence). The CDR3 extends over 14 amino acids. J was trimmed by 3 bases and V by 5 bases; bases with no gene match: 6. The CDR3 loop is CASSLDRVDYGYTF. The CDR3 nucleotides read TGTGCCAGCAGCCTCGACAGGGTGGACTATGGCTACACCTTC.

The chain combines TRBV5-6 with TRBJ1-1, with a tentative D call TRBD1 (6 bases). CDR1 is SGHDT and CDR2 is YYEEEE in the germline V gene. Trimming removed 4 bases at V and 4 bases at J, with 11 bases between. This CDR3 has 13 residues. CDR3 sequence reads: CASSQTGTTEAFF. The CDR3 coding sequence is TGTGCCAGCAGCCAAACAGGGACCACTGAAGCTTTCTTT.

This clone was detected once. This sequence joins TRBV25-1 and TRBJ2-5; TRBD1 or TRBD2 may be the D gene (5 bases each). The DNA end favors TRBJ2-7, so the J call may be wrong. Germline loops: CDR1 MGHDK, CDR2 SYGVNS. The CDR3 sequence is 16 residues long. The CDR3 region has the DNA TGTGCCAGCAGTGGGGGGACGGTTCGAATGGCCTACGAGCAGTACTTC. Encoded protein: CASSGGTVRMAYEQYF.

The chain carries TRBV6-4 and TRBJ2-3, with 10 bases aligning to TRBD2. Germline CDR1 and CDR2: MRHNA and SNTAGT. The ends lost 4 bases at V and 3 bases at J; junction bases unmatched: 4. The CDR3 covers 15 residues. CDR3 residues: CASSAQAGGTDTQYF. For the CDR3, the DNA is TGTGCCAGCAGTGCACAAGCGGGAGGGACAGATACGCAGTATTTT.

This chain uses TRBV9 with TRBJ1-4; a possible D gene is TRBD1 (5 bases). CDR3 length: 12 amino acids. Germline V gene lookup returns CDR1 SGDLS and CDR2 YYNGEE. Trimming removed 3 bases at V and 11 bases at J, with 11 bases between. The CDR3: CASSAGTGKLFF. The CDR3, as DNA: TGTGCCAGCAGCGCAGGGACGGGCAAACTGTTTTTT.

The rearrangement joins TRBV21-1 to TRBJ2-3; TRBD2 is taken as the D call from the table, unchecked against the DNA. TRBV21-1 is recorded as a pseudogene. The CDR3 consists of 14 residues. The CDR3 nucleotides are TGTGCCAGCAGCAAAGAGAGGGTCCCCGATACGCAGTATTTT. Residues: CASSKERVPDTQYF.

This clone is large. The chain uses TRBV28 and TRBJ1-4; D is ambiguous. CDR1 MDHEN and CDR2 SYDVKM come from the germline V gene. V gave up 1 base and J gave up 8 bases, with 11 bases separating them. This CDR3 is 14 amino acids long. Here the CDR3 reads CASSLFVFSEKLFF. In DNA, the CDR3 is TGTGCCAGCAGTTTATTTGTGTTCTCGGAAAAACTGTTTTTT.

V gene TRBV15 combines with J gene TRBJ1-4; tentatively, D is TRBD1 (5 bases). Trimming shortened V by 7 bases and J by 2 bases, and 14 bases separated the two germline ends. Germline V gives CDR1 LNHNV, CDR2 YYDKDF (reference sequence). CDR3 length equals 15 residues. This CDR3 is CATNPTGGTNEKLFF. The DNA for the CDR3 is TGTGCCACCAATCCTACGGGGGGGACTAATGAAAAACTGTTTTTT.

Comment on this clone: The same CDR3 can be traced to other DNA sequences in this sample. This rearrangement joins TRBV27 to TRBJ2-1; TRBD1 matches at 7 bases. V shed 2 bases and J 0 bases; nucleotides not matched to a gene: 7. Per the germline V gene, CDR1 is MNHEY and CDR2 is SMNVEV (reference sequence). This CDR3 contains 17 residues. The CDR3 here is CASSLEGGLSSYNEQFF. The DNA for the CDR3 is TGTGCCAGCAGTTTAGAAGGGGGCCTTAGCTCCTACAATGAGCAGTTCTTC.

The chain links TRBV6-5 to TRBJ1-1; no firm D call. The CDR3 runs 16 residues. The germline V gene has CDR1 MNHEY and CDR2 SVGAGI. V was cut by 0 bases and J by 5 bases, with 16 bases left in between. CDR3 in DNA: TGTGCCAGCAGTTACTCGGTTGTAAGGGAGTGGACTGAAGCTTTCTTT. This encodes CASSYSVVREWTEAFF.

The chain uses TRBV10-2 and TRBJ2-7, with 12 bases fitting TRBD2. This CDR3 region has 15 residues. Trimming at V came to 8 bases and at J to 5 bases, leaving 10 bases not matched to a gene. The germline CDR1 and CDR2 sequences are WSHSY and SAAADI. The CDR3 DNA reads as TGCGCCAGCGGACTAGCGGGGAATCACGGGGACGAGCAGTACTTC. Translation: CASGLAGNHGDEQYF.

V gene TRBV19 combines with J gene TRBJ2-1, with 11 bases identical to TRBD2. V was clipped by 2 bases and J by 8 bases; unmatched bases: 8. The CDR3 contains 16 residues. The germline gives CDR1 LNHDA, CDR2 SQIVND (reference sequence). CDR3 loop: CASSIPLAGGTHEQFF. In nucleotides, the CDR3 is TGTGCCAGTAGTATACCCCTAGCGGGAGGAACCCATGAGCAGTTCTTC.

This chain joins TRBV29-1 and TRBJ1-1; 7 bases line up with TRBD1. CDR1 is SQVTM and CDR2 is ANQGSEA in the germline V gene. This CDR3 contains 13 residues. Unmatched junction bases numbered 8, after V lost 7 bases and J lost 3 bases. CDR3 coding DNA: TGCAGCGCTGCGGGACAGAGAGACACTGAAGCTTTCTTT. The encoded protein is CSAAGQRDTEAFF.

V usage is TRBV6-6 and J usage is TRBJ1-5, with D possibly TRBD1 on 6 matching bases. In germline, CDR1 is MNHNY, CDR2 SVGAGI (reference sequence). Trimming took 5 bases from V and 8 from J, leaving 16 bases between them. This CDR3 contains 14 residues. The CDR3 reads CASSARDKVEPQHF. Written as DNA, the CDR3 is TGTGCCAGCAGTGCCCGGGACAAGGTGGAGCCCCAGCATTTT.

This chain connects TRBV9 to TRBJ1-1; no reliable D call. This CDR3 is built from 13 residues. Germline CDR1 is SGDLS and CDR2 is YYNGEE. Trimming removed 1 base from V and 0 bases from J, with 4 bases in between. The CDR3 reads CASSVKVNTEAFF. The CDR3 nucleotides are TGTGCCAGCAGCGTAAAGGTGAACACTGAAGCTTTCTTT.